These 24 T cell receptor beta chains originate from one sample sequenced in a study of Ad26.COV2.S vaccination and SARS-CoV-2 variants. The treatment: roughly 19 received Ad26.COV2.S at low or high dose, single or two shots; 5 received placebo; per-sample allocation not given. Sampling took place 63 days after the first vaccine or placebo injection. The assay was immunoSEQ multiplex PCR, and TCRdb's table has in-frame clones only and misses some. The table includes 410,000 or so clones, approximately 92% detected once. Here the sequenced sample was peripheral blood, taken in a trial of Ad26.COV2.S vaccine versus placebo. The receptors shown here come from a person aged 18-65 years who received the Ad26.COV2.S COVID-19 vaccine or a placebo.

The chain employs TRBV7-2 and TRBJ1-2; 7 bases map to TRBD1. V trimming: 2 bases; J trimming: 8 bases; junction bases outside the gene matches: 8. The CDR3 length is 14 residues. CDR1 is SGHTA and CDR2 is FQGNSA in the germline V gene. CDR3 in amino acids: CASSLPPDRVGYTF. CDR3 nucleotide sequence: TGTGCCAGCAGCTTACCCCCAGACAGGGTAGGCTACACCTTC. Variable domain in full (rest from reference TRBV7-2 and TRBJ1-2): GAGVSQSPSNKVTEKGKDVELRCDPISGHTALYWYRQSLGQGLEFLIYFQGNSAPDKSGLPSDRFSAERTGGSVSTLTIQRTQQEDSAVYLCASSLPPDRVGYTFGSGTRLTVV.

The V gene is TRBV27, the J gene TRBJ1-1; no firm D call. The V end lost 5 bases, the J end lost 12 bases, and 19 bases lay between the germline ends. The CDR3 has 13 residues. Germline V lookup: CDR1 MNHEY, CDR2 SMNVEV (reference sequence). CDR3 region: CASSGRSGFWTFF. The CDR3 region has the DNA TGTGCCAGCAGTGGTAGGAGCGGGTTCTGGACTTTCTTT.

The chain uses TRBV9 and TRBJ2-7, with TRBD1 matching over 12 bases. The trim removed 0 bases at V and 5 bases at J, leaving 6 bases unmatched. Germline values: CDR1 SGDLS, CDR2 YYNGEE. This CDR3 comprises 16 residues. Here the CDR3 reads CASSVVGTGGPNEQYF. The CDR3, as DNA: TGTGCCAGCAGCGTAGTTGGGACAGGGGGCCCCAACGAGCAGTACTTC.

The chain carries TRBV18 and TRBJ2-3; 9 bases agree with TRBD2. The germline V gene has CDR1 KGHSH and CDR2 LQKENI. J gave up 5 bases and V 0 bases, and 9 bases lay outside the gene matches. The CDR3 sequence is 17 residues long. The CDR3 is CASSPPGAGGPGDTQYF. The CDR3 nucleotides are TGTGCCAGCTCACCACCCGGTGCGGGAGGGCCGGGAGATACGCAGTATTTT. Variable domain in full (rest from reference TRBV18 and TRBJ2-3): NAGVMQNPRHLVRRRGQEARLRCSPMKGHSHVYWYRQLPEEGLKFMVYLQKENIIDESGMPKERFSAEFPKEGPSILRIQQVVRGDSAAYFCASSPPGAGGPGDTQYFGPGTRLTVL.

The rearrangement uses TRBV21-1 and TRBJ2-4; TRBD2 reflects the table's D call only, with no check against the DNA. TRBV21-1 constitutes a pseudogene. The CDR3 runs 21 residues. CDR3 bases: TGTGCCAGCAGCAAATGGGGCGCACTAGCGGGAGGTCAGCTAGCCAAAAACATTCAGTACTTC. Its translation: CASSKWGALAGGQLAKNIQYF.

The chain joins TRBV13 to TRBJ2-1; 7 bases fit TRBD1. Germline CDR1 PRHDT, CDR2 FYEKMQ (reference sequence). The CDR3 totals 15 residues. Trimming cost V 4 bases and J 2 bases; bases outside gene matches: 5. The CDR3 DNA sequence: TGTGCCAGCAGCTCCGGGACAGTGACCTACAATGAGCAGTTCTTC. Translating gives CASSSGTVTYNEQFF. Full variable domain (outside the CDR3, taken from reference TRBV13 and TRBJ2-1): AAGVIQSPRHLIKEKRETATLKCYPIPRHDTVYWYQQGPGQDPQFLISFYEKMQSDKGSIPDRFSAQQFSDYHSELNMSSLELGDSALYFCASSSGTVTYNEQFFGPGTRLTVL.

This chain links TRBV6-6 with TRBJ2-2; 10 bases align to TRBD2. The germline V gene has CDR1 MNHNY and CDR2 SVGAGI (reference sequence). Trimming removed 5 bases from V and 5 bases from J; junction bases left unmatched: 14. The CDR3 extends over 18 amino acids. The CDR3 loop reads CASSLNRKSGRGTGELFF. The DNA for the CDR3 is TGTGCCAGCAGTCTAAACCGGAAAAGCGGGAGGGGGACCGGGGAGCTGTTTTTT.

The chain links TRBV30 to TRBJ2-3; the D gene is possibly TRBD2 (6 bases). This CDR3 is 15 amino acids long. Germline V gene sequence: CDR1 GTSNPN, CDR2 SVGIG (reference sequence). Trimming took 4 bases from V and 2 from J, leaving 16 bases between them. The CDR3 DNA reads TGTGCCTGGACAGGGACTTTTGATTTCACAGATACGCAGTATTTT. Amino acids: CAWTGTFDFTDTQYF.

This chain links TRBV28 with TRBJ1-2; 11 bases are shared with TRBD1. Germline V gene lookup returns CDR1 MDHEN and CDR2 SYDVKM. CDR3 length equals 15 residues. The trim removed 5 bases at V and 4 bases at J, leaving 6 bases unmatched. The CDR3 reads CASSGQGAPPYGYTF. CDR3 DNA: TGTGCCAGCAGTGGACAGGGGGCCCCCCCCTATGGCTACACCTTC.

J is TRBJ2-1 and V is TRBV6-1; a possible D gene is TRBD1 (6 bases). Germline V gene data show CDR1 as MNHNS and CDR2 as SASEGT. V lost 2 bases and J 12 bases, leaving 14 bases between the germline ends. The CDR3 length is 13 residues. CDR3 bases: TGTGCCAGCAGTGAATCTGCAGGGGATAGGCAGTTCTTC. Protein: CASSESAGDRQFF.

The genes are TRBV18 and TRBJ2-5, with D possibly being TRBD2 (6 bases). This CDR3 contains 16 residues. Looked up from germline, CDR1 is KGHSH and CDR2 is LQKENI. The ends were cut back, 2 bases at V and 5 bases at J, with 18 bases in the middle. In DNA form, the CDR3 reads TGTGCCAGCTCACCATTAGTAAGAGACAGCGGGGAGACCCAGTACTTC. It specifies CASSPLVRDSGETQYF.

The chain employs TRBV19 and TRBJ1-2; TRBD1 is a possible D gene (6 bases). V lost 8 bases to trimming and J lost 5 bases, with 21 bases between them. The CDR3 consists of 15 residues. Germline lookup yields CDR1 LNHDA and CDR2 SQIVND (reference sequence). CDR3 in amino acids: CASSTGRASTYGYTF. In DNA, the CDR3 is TGTGCCAGTTCGACAGGCCGGGCCTCAACATATGGCTACACCTTC.

CDR3 region: CASSSDLADTDTQYF. The CDR3 coding sequence is TGTGCCAGCAGCTCGGATCTAGCGGACACAGATACGCAGTATTTT. The chain uses TRBV7-8 and TRBJ2-3; TRBD2 matches 7 bases. The length of the CDR3 is 15 residues. Trimming at V came to 4 bases and at J to 2 bases, leaving 6 bases not matched to a gene. Germline assignment: CDR1 SGHVS and CDR2 FQNEAQ.

This clone appeared once. The gene calls are TRBV30 and TRBJ2-2; 10 bases map to TRBD1. V lost 4 bases and J lost 3; bases outside the gene matches: 5. CDR1 and CDR2 (germline): GTSNPN, SVGIG (reference sequence). The CDR3 extends over 15 amino acids. This CDR3 is CAWIDRGRYTGELFF. CDR3 DNA: TGTGCCTGGATCGACAGGGGGCGATACACCGGGGAGCTGTTTTTT. Drawing the rest from reference TRBV30 and TRBJ2-2, the complete variable domain is SQTIHQWPATLVQPVGSPLSLECTVEGTSNPNLYWYRQAAGRGLQLLFYSVGIGQISSEVPQNLSASRPQDRQFILSSKKLLLSDSGFYLCAWIDRGRYTGELFFGEGSRLTVL.

The chain combines TRBV5-6 with TRBJ2-7; D unresolved. Trimming shortened V by 5 bases and J by 0 bases, and 12 bases separated the two germline ends. This CDR3 contains 14 residues. Germline V gene lookup returns CDR1 SGHDT and CDR2 YYEEEE. In nucleotides, the CDR3 is TGTGCCAGCAGAACTTACCGGAGCTCCTACGAGCAGTACTTC. It translates to CASRTYRSSYEQYF.

The V and J genes are TRBV10-1 and TRBJ2-3; 11 positions agree with TRBD2. The V and J ends lost 0 bases and 4 bases, in that order; junction bases with no gene match: 3. The CDR3 is 16 residues long. CDR1 WNHNN and CDR2 SYGVQD come from the germline V gene (reference sequence). The CDR3 region is CASSESTSGSSDTQYF. As DNA, the CDR3 is TGCGCCAGCAGTGAGTCAACTAGCGGGAGCTCAGATACGCAGTATTTT.

This chain uses TRBV2 with TRBJ2-1; TRBD2 aligns across 12 bases. This CDR3 comprises 14 residues. V dropped 6 bases and J dropped 9; count of bases not matched to a gene: 6. Germline values: CDR1 SNHLY, CDR2 FYNNEI. The CDR3 here is CASRLAGGLGEQFF. CDR3 bases: TGTGCCAGCAGACTAGCGGGAGGTCTTGGTGAGCAGTTCTTC.

The rearrangement uses TRBV7-9 and TRBJ2-3, with unresolved D. Germline V gives CDR1 SEHNR, CDR2 FQNEAQ (reference sequence). Trimming cost V 3 bases and J 4 bases, with 8 bases left between them. The CDR3 runs to 13 residues. CDR3: CASSFLVSDTQYF. CDR3 DNA: TGTGCCAGCAGCTTTCTAGTATCAGATACGCAGTATTTT.

The V and J genes are TRBV7-8 and TRBJ1-3, with D possibly being TRBD1 (5 bases). The CDR3 runs to 18 residues. V dropped 5 bases and J dropped 2 bases, with 22 bases sitting between them. Germline assignment: CDR1 SGHVS and CDR2 FQNEAQ. CDR3 loop: CASSLRSGAQKAGNTIYF. In DNA, the CDR3 is TGTGCCAGCAGCCTCCGTTCTGGGGCGCAGAAGGCTGGAAACACCATATATTTT.

This clone was detected once. The V gene is TRBV4-3, the J gene TRBJ2-7; D gene uncertain. V was shortened by 1 base and J by 3 bases, with 7 bases between the two germline ends. In germline, CDR1 is LGHNA, CDR2 YSLEER. This CDR3 has 13 residues. The CDR3: CASSQGTGYEQYF. CDR3 coding DNA: TGCGCCAGCAGCCAAGGGACCGGCTACGAGCAGTACTTC.

The V gene is TRBV5-6, the J gene TRBJ2-3; the D is unclear. The V and J ends lost 4 bases and 0 bases respectively, with 21 bases between them. CDR1 SGHDT and CDR2 YYEEEE come from the germline V gene. This CDR3 spans 18 amino acids. CDR3 coding DNA: TGTGCCAGCAGCCCCGGGCTCCCCACGGAGACTAGCACAGATACGCAGTATTTT. It is translated as CASSPGLPTETSTDTQYF.

CDR3 in amino acids: CASSYQSGRAQDEQFF. The CDR3 DNA follows: TGTGCCAGCAGTTACCAGAGCGGGAGGGCTCAGGATGAGCAGTTCTTC. This chain connects TRBV6-5 to TRBJ2-1; 10 bases align to TRBD2. CDR3 length equals 16 residues. Germline V CDR1 and CDR2: MNHEY, SVGAGI. V trimming: 2 bases; J trimming: 8 bases; junction bases outside the gene matches: 9.

The rearrangement links TRBV9 to TRBJ2-7, with a weak D call TRBD1 (5 bases). Germline values: CDR1 SGDLS, CDR2 YYNGEE. The CDR3 consists of 15 residues. The V end lost 4 bases, the J end lost 3 bases, and 17 bases lay between the germline ends. This chain's CDR3 is CASSPYSTVVYEQYF. The CDR3 region has the DNA TGTGCCAGCAGCCCTTACTCGACAGTAGTCTACGAGCAGTACTTC.

This clone was recorded once. The J gene is TRBJ1-1, the V gene TRBV5-1; possibly TRBD1 for D (6 bases). Germline V lookup: CDR1 SGHRS, CDR2 YFSETQ. The germline V and J ends were trimmed by 5 bases and 4 bases, with 18 bases remaining between them. The length of the CDR3 is 15 residues. The CDR3: CASSFRGAMGTEAFF. CDR3 DNA sequence: TGCGCCAGCAGTTTCAGGGGAGCTATGGGCACTGAAGCTTTCTTT.